Shown below are 17 T cell receptor beta chains from a single sample sequenced in a study of blood T cell repertoires in COVID-19. Method: immunoSEQ multiplex PCR; TCRdb's copy keeps in-frame clones and lacks some. Of approximately 130,000 clones in the sample, just under 85% were seen once. Sequenced: peripheral blood. The source of these receptors is a human donor in a cohort sampled during active COVID-19.

CDR3 nucleotides: TGTGCCAGCAGCCAAGATGGGGCGGCAATGAACACTGAAGCTTTCTTT. Its translation is CASSQDGAAMNTEAFF. The J gene is TRBJ1-1, the V gene TRBV4-2; the D gene is possibly TRBD1 (5 bases). This CDR3 is 16 amino acids long. CDR1 is LGHNA and CDR2 is YNFKEQ in the germline V gene. Trimming took off 0 bases at V and 0 bases at J, with 11 bases between the two ends.

In this sample, this clone turned up once. The gene calls are TRBV15 and TRBJ1-5; 8 bases are shared with TRBD1. Germline CDR1 reads LNHNV; CDR2 reads YYDKDF (reference sequence). J was trimmed by 3 bases and V by 3 bases; bases with no gene match: 7. The CDR3 length is 16 residues. In nucleotides, the CDR3 is TGTGCCACCAGCAGGACCGGGACAGGCTTCAATCAGCCCCAGCATTTT. This encodes CATSRTGTGFNQPQHF.

The sample holds one count of this clone. CDR3 nucleotides: TGTGCCAGCTCACGAGGGGGGGCTGGGGCCAACGTCCTGACTTTC. Translated: CASSRGGAGANVLTF. The chain combines TRBV18 with TRBJ2-6, with D perhaps matching TRBD2 (7 bases). The CDR3 consists of 15 residues. The V end lost 4 bases, the J end lost 2 bases, and 9 bases lay between the germline ends. Germline CDR1 is KGHSH and CDR2 is LQKENI.

This clone was observed a handful of times. J is TRBJ2-7 and V is TRBV19; 11 nucleotides agree with TRBD1. After removal of 8 bases from V and 4 bases from J, the junction contained 7 bases not matched to a gene. CDR1 and CDR2 (germline): LNHDA, SQIVND (reference sequence). The CDR3 spans 14 residues. CDR3 DNA sequence: TGTGCCAGTCGGGGGACAGGGGGAGGATACGAGCAGTACTTC. This gives the protein CASRGTGGGYEQYF.

The chain is built from TRBV10-2 and TRBJ1-6; D perhaps matches TRBD1 (6 bases). CDR1 and CDR2 (germline): WSHSY, SAAADI. The CDR3 runs 15 residues. V lost 8 bases and J lost 4, with 15 bases in between. In nucleotides, the CDR3 is TGCGCCAGCCTGACGGACAGATCGTATAATTCACCCCTCCACTTT. It specifies CASLTDRSYNSPLHF.

This chain links TRBV3-1 (or the pseudogene TRBV3-2) with TRBJ1-6; TRBD1 agrees at 7 bases. V dropped 4 bases and J dropped 9; count of bases not matched to a gene: 9. The CDR3 has 15 residues. The V gene's germline CDR1 is LGHDT and CDR2 YNNKEL (reference sequence). CDR3 protein: CASSLRDRGASPLHF. In nucleotides, the CDR3 is TGTGCCAGCAGCCTCCGGGACAGAGGGGCTTCACCCCTCCACTTT.

The chain couples TRBV7-8 to TRBJ2-1, with D possibly TRBD2 on 7 matching bases. This CDR3 comprises 14 residues. CDR1 SGHVS and CDR2 FQNEAQ come from the germline V gene. Trimming stripped 5 bases from V and 10 bases from J, with 18 bases between. CDR3 loop: CASSPVWGGGEQFF. The CDR3 region has the DNA TGTGCCAGCAGCCCGGTTTGGGGGGGCGGGGAGCAGTTCTTC.

This chain uses TRBV5-1 with TRBJ1-1; 8 bases are a match to TRBD1. CDR1 and CDR2 from the germline V gene are SGHRS and YFSETQ. V lost 4 bases, J lost 6 bases, and 11 bases stayed unmatched. CDR3 size: 15 residues. In DNA form, the CDR3 reads TGCGCCAGCAGCATATCAGGGGGCGAAGTATCTGAAGCTTTCTTT. Residues: CASSISGGEVSEAFF.

The chain uses TRBV19 and TRBJ1-5, with a tentative D call TRBD1 (6 bases). V shed 6 bases and J shed 4 bases, with 10 bases lying between them. This CDR3 has 13 amino acids. Germline V gene lookup returns CDR1 LNHDA and CDR2 SQIVND (reference sequence). As DNA, the CDR3 is TGTGCCAGTAGCGGACAGCTAAATCAGCCCCAGCATTTT. Translated: CASSGQLNQPQHF.

This clone turned up a few times. The V and J genes are TRBV19 and TRBJ2-7; perhaps TRBD1 as D (5 bases). Trimming took 4 bases from V and 4 from J, leaving 29 bases between them. CDR3 length: 19 residues. Germline V gives CDR1 LNHDA, CDR2 SQIVND (reference sequence). CDR3 coding DNA: TGTGCCAGTAGTAGGGCCTTCCGACAGTCCATCACCTACTCATACGAGCAGTACTTC. It specifies CASSRAFRQSITYSYEQYF.

The V call is TRBV4-2, the J call TRBJ1-2; D is uncertain. V lost 0 bases to trimming and J lost 8 bases, with 10 bases between them. From germline, CDR1 is LGHNA and CDR2 YNFKEQ. CDR3 length: 13 amino acids. The CDR3 bases are TGTGCCAGCAGCCAAGACGACGGGGAAGGCTACACCTTC. It specifies CASSQDDGEGYTF.

The V gene is TRBV14, the J gene TRBJ2-6; D is possibly TRBD1 (6 bases). V was shortened by 5 bases and J by 0 bases, with 20 bases between the two germline ends. Germline V gene sequence: CDR1 SGHDN, CDR2 FVKESK. This CDR3 region has 19 residues. The CDR3: CASSGRPGQRVSGANVLTF. CDR3 coding DNA: TGTGCCAGCAGCGGCCGACCGGGACAAAGAGTCTCTGGGGCCAACGTCCTGACTTTC.

The V and J genes are TRBV5-4 and TRBJ2-7; tentative D call: TRBD1 (6 bases). The CDR3 loop spans 14 amino acids. Trimming removed 4 bases at V and 10 bases at J, with 21 bases between. CDR1 is SGHNT and CDR2 is YYREEE in the germline V gene (reference sequence). The CDR3 spells CASSLADSRFGQYF. The CDR3 region has the DNA TGTGCCAGCAGCCTCGCGGACAGTCGTTTTGGTCAGTACTTC.

V usage is TRBV21-1 and J usage is TRBJ1-1. TRBV21-1 is annotated as a pseudogene. The CDR3 sequence is 12 residues long. This CDR3 reads CARSLMNTEAFF. The DNA of the CDR3 is TGTGCCAGATCTTTAATGAACACTGAAGCTTTCTTT.

The CDR3 loop is CASSFTSIPGWDRRNTEAFF. In DNA, the CDR3 is TGTGCCAGCAGCTTTACCAGTATCCCCGGGTGGGACAGAAGGAACACTGAAGCTTTCTTT. The chain recombines TRBV13 with TRBJ1-1; 7 bases are a match to TRBD1. The V and J ends lost 3 bases and 1 base, in that order; junction bases with no gene match: 20. Germline V CDR1 and CDR2: PRHDT, FYEKMQ (reference sequence). The CDR3 loop spans 20 amino acids.

The V and J genes are TRBV18 and TRBJ1-2; 7 nucleotides agree with TRBD1. CDR3 length: 13 amino acids. Germline CDR1 is KGHSH and CDR2 is LQKENI. Trimming at V came to 0 bases and at J to 6 bases, leaving 1 base not matched to a gene. The CDR3 spells CASSPPGQNGYTF. The CDR3 bases are TGTGCCAGCTCACCACCGGGACAGAATGGCTACACCTTC.

Worth noting for this clone: At one end the junction does not follow the germline gene, possibly because of a read error. The CDR3 region has the DNA TGTGCCAGTTCACCAGGGACAGGGTACTACGAGCAGTACTTC. This encodes CASSPGTGYYEQYF. This sequence joins TRBV18 and TRBJ2-7; 9 nucleotides agree with TRBD1. Germline loops: CDR1 KGHSH, CDR2 LQKENI. This CDR3 spans 14 amino acids.